This T cell receptor beta chain originates from a study of blood T cell repertoires in COVID-19. Study information: The samples span acute and convalescent COVID-19 from the United States, Italy and Spain. Sample material is recorded as cDNA or gDNA derived from T cells, B-cell-depleted T cells, or PBMCs.

In the study's own analysis: Estimation of nucleated cell counts was performed using reference gene primer amplification. Profiled with immunoSEQ multiplex PCR; TCRdb holds only in-frame clones, not every one. V, J and clone size are taken as reported in that table, and D and trimming were inferred from the DNA itself. The sample holds under 80,000 clones, 85% to 90% seen once. This clone occurred once. Looked up from germline, CDR1 is MNHEY and CDR2 is SMNVEV (reference sequence). This CDR3 contains 12 residues. Deletions cut 6 bases from V and 6 bases from J, with 11 bases between. The chain combines TRBV27 with TRBJ1-1; a possible D gene is TRBD1 (5 bases). The source is a man aged 65-85 years with acute or convalescent COVID-19. What was sequenced was peripheral blood. CDR3 in amino acids: CASRGQGSEAFF. In DNA form, the CDR3 reads TGTGCCAGCAGAGGCCAGGGATCTGAAGCTTTCTTT.